This entry lists 27 T cell receptor beta chains sequenced from one sample in a study of T-cell reconstitution after alpha-beta-depleted transplantation in children (dated by TCRdb to the mid-2010s). The treatment or condition label on this specimen signifies: allogeneic hematopoietic cell transplantation with graft depleted of TCRalphabeta T cells and CD19 B cells. Preparation of the library involved PCR. TCRdb records Illumina HiSeq 2500 as the sequencer. TCR libraries were prepared with molecular barcoding, using unique molecular identifiers to normalize TCRbeta repertoire quantification. The public reads were reanalyzed by TCRdb: fastp trimming at Q25, MiXCR alignment, in-frame beta chains only. Each entry merges the rows of one CDR3 protein and shows their most common DNA and genes. The sample records hundreds of thousands of distinct CDR3 sequences, around 13% of which are singletons. 0.79% of the sample is held by the ten biggest clonotypes.

The sequences come from PBMCs, collected before TCRalphabeta/CD19-depleted stem cell transplant. The receptors here all came from a girl between 2 and 10 years old with congenital amegakaryocytic thrombocytopenia, due to receive a stem cell transplant.

This clonotype showed up many times. The genes are TRBV12-3 or TRBV12-4 and TRBJ2-1; D not resolved. The V end was cut by 5 bases, the J end by 9 bases, with 17 bases between. This CDR3 region has 14 residues. CDR3 bases: TGTGCCAGCAGTCTCTCTGGGCCGTCCGCTGAGCAGTTCTTC. Amino acids: CASSLSGPSAEQFF.

This sequence joins TRBV5-1 and TRBJ2-1; 12 nucleotides align to TRBD1. This CDR3 comprises 14 residues. Losses at the gene ends were 4 bases for V and 9 bases for J; bases not matched to a gene: 5. From germline, CDR1 is SGHRS and CDR2 YFSETQ. CDR3 coding DNA: TGCGCCAGCAGCCCCGGGACAGGGGGCTCTGAGCAGTTCTTC. Protein sequence: CASSPGTGGSEQFF. The variable domain in full, with the rest retrieved from reference TRBV5-1 and TRBJ2-1, is KAGVTQTPRYLIKTRGQQVTLSCSPISGHRSVSWYQQTPGQGLQFLFEYFSETQRNKGNFPGRFSGRQFSNSRSEMNVSTLELGDSALYLCASSPGTGGSEQFFGPGTRLTVL.

This clonotype showed up many times. The V and J genes are TRBV6-5 and TRBJ2-1; unclear D gene. The germline V gene encodes CDR1 MNHEY and CDR2 SVGAGI. The CDR3 is made up of 13 amino acids. V dropped 0 bases and J dropped 12 bases, with 12 bases sitting between them. DNA of the CDR3: TGTGCCAGCAGTTACTCAGGACCAATAGGGCAGTTCTTC. Protein: CASSYSGPIGQFF.

This clonotype has more than one count but fewer than ten. The chain recombines TRBV5-1 with TRBJ2-3; the D gene is possibly TRBD2 (5 bases). The CDR3 is 16 amino acids. Germline V gene lookup returns CDR1 SGHRS and CDR2 YFSETQ. Trimming took 4 bases from V and 0 from J, leaving 15 bases between them. This chain's CDR3 is CASSRPGLSSTDTQYF. DNA for the CDR3: TGCGCCAGCAGCCGGCCTGGACTTTCTAGCACAGATACGCAGTATTTT.

This clonotype was counted a few times. The chain uses TRBV24-1 and TRBJ2-5, with unresolved D. The V and J ends lost 5 bases and 0 bases respectively, with 21 bases between them. Germline CDR1 KGHDR, CDR2 SFDVKD. There are 18 residues in the CDR3. The CDR3 reads CATSGSGTTEQHQETQYF. DNA of the CDR3: TGTGCCACCAGTGGATCCGGAACCACGGAACAGCACCAAGAGACCCAGTACTTC.

This clonotype was counted at least ten times. This chain joins TRBV5-1 and TRBJ2-7; 7 nucleotides match TRBD2. The germline V gene has CDR1 SGHRS and CDR2 YFSETQ. Trimming cost V 2 bases and J 4 bases; bases outside gene matches: 6. The CDR3 totals 14 residues. The CDR3 is CASSFGRSYYEQYF. DNA of the CDR3: TGCGCCAGCAGCTTCGGGAGGTCCTATTACGAGCAGTACTTC. Filled out from reference TRBV5-1 and TRBJ2-7, the complete variable domain reads KAGVTQTPRYLIKTRGQQVTLSCSPISGHRSVSWYQQTPGQGLQFLFEYFSETQRNKGNFPGRFSGRQFSNSRSEMNVSTLELGDSALYLCASSFGRSYYEQYFGPGTRLTVT.

There are a few counts of this clonotype. The chain links TRBV20-1 to TRBJ2-3, with no clear D. The germline CDR1 and CDR2 sequences are DFQATT and SNEGSKA (reference sequence). The CDR3 is 15 amino acids. With 1 base removed from V and 4 bases from J, the gap between germline ends came to 15 bases. CDR3 nucleotide sequence: TGCAGTGCTAGAGGAGTTGGTTCTTTCCCAGATACGCAGTATTTT. Its translation is CSARGVGSFPDTQYF.

This clonotype was recorded many times. The chain has TRBV28 and TRBJ2-7; D ambiguous. Germline V CDR1 and CDR2: MDHEN, SYDVKM. The CDR3 is 14 residues long. V was pared by 4 bases and J by 5 bases, with 15 bases between. The chain's CDR3 is CASSSLDPAHEQYF. CDR3 DNA sequence: TGTGCCAGCAGTTCCCTGGACCCGGCCCACGAGCAGTACTTC.

This clonotype showed up many times. The rearrangement links TRBV3-1 to TRBJ2-1; D call uncertain. CDR3 length: 14 residues. CDR1 is LGHDT, CDR2 YNNKEL, per germline (reference sequence). Trimming removed 1 base from V and 7 bases from J, with 11 bases in between. In DNA, the CDR3 is TGTGCCAGCAGCCAAGGAGGTCCAATTAATGAGCAGTTCTTC. Residues: CASSQGGPINEQFF.

This clonotype was seen repeatedly, ten times or more. The rearrangement links TRBV12-3 or TRBV12-4 to TRBJ1-2; D is ambiguous. The CDR3 spans 15 residues. V lost 1 base, J lost 5 bases, and 14 bases lay in between. Written as DNA, the CDR3 is TGTGCCAGCAGTTTAGGGGCAGGTGGCCTTTATGGCTACACCTTC. Its translation: CASSLGAGGLYGYTF.

The chain couples TRBV20-1 to TRBJ1-2, with 10 positions matching TRBD1. Germline V gene data show CDR1 as DFQATT and CDR2 as SNEGSKA (reference sequence). CDR3 size: 18 residues. J lost 3 bases, V lost 2 bases, and 15 bases had no gene match. CDR3 nucleotide sequence: TGCAGTGCTAGACTTCCCTCAGGACAGGGGGTCTTTTACTATGGCTACACCTTC. Its protein product is CSARLPSGQGVFYYGYTF.

The chain carries TRBV20-1 and TRBJ2-3, with D maybe TRBD2 (5 bases). This CDR3 comprises 14 residues. V was trimmed by 7 bases and J by 0 bases, leaving 14 bases between them. CDR1 is DFQATT and CDR2 is SNEGSKA in the germline V gene (reference sequence). CDR3 sequence (DNA): TGCAGTGGAAGCGGACCTTCTAGCACAGATACGCAGTATTTT. Its translation is CSGSGPSSTDTQYF.

Concerning this clonotype itself: This may be a read error, as it is one base from a much larger clone. The rearrangement joins TRBV6-1 to TRBJ1-3; unclear D gene. The CDR3 spans 14 residues. The germline gives CDR1 MNHNS, CDR2 SASEGT. In nucleotides, the CDR3 is TGTGCCAGCAGTGAGTACGGCTCTGGAAACACCATACATTTT. Amino acid sequence: CASSEYGSGNTIHF.

This clonotype was detected many times. V gene TRBV5-1 combines with J gene TRBJ1-1; TRBD1 agrees at 10 bases. V shed 4 bases and J 3 bases; nucleotides not matched to a gene: 9. The CDR3 is 16 residues long. The germline CDR1 and CDR2 sequences are SGHRS and YFSETQ. CDR3 protein: CASSPGQGFSDTEAFF. The CDR3 coding sequence is TGCGCCAGCAGCCCGGGACAGGGGTTTAGTGACACTGAAGCTTTCTTT.

The rearrangement joins TRBV20-1 to TRBJ2-2; TRBD2 agrees at 9 bases. This CDR3 region has 15 residues. Unmatched junction bases numbered 8, after V lost 3 bases and J lost 6 bases. Germline CDR1 reads DFQATT; CDR2 reads SNEGSKA (reference sequence). The CDR3 region is CSASGVAGVAGELFF. The CDR3, as DNA: TGCAGTGCTAGCGGGGTAGCGGGAGTTGCCGGGGAGCTGTTTTTT.

At least ten counts were recorded for this clonotype. The chain recombines TRBV10-3 with TRBJ2-6; D is ambiguous. Deletions cut 1 base from V and 1 base from J, with 8 bases between. The CDR3 covers 16 residues. Germline V gene sequence: CDR1 ENHRY, CDR2 SYGVKD. CDR3 loop: CAISEFGRSGANVLTF. The CDR3 region has the DNA TGTGCCATCAGTGAGTTCGGTCGGTCTGGGGCCAACGTCCTGACTTTC.

This clonotype occurred many times. The V and J genes are TRBV12-3 or TRBV12-4 and TRBJ2-3; 12 bases map to TRBD2. CDR3 size: 16 residues. V shed 6 bases, J shed 8 bases, and the junction held 12 bases outside the gene matches. Written as DNA, the CDR3 is TGTGCCAGCAGCTCAATGACTAGCGGGAGTGCGCTTACGCAGTATTTT. Protein sequence: CASSSMTSGSALTQYF.

This clonotype was seen ten or more times. The gene calls are TRBV2 and TRBJ2-3; 10 bases align to TRBD2. The CDR3 is 12 residues long. CDR1 is SNHLY and CDR2 is FYNNEI in the germline V gene. J was trimmed by 3 bases and V by 11 bases; bases with no gene match: 2. CDR3 sequence reads: CAASGSTDTQYF. CDR3 coding DNA: TGTGCCGCTAGCGGGAGTACAGATACGCAGTATTTT.

This rearrangement joins TRBV5-1 to TRBJ2-7; D call uncertain. CDR3 size: 15 residues. Trimming removed 0 bases at V and 2 bases at J, with 12 bases between. In germline, CDR1 is SGHRS, CDR2 YFSETQ. As DNA, the CDR3 is TGCGCCAGCAGCTTGGACCCTCCGTCGACCTACGAGCAGTACTTC. Its translation: CASSLDPPSTYEQYF.

In nucleotides, the CDR3 is TGCAGTGTGTTTATACAGGCTGGAAACACCATATATTTT. Translation gives CSVFIQAGNTIYF. The chain is built from TRBV20-1 and TRBJ1-3; D is perhaps TRBD1 (5 bases). V gave up 7 bases and J gave up 2 bases, with 12 bases separating them. The CDR3 consists of 13 residues. Per germline, CDR1 DFQATT and CDR2 SNEGSKA (reference sequence).

This clonotype was seen only a few times. The chain combines TRBV12-3 or TRBV12-4 with TRBJ1-1; possible D gene TRBD1, 5 bases. The CDR3 loop spans 12 amino acids. Trimming removed 3 bases from V and 11 bases from J, with 13 bases in between. Written as DNA, the CDR3 is TGTGCCAGCAGTTTCCTCCCCCGGGGGGCTTTCTTT. Translation gives CASSFLPRGAFF.

This clonotype appeared many times. The chain carries TRBV4-1 and TRBJ1-1; perhaps TRBD1 as D (6 bases). This CDR3 region has 16 residues. From germline, CDR1 is MGHRA and CDR2 YSYEKL. Trimming cost V 0 bases and J 2 bases, with 13 bases left between them. As DNA, the CDR3 is TGCGCCAGCAGCCAAGAGGGCGCAGGGGCCAACACTGAAGCTTTCTTT. Its protein product is CASSQEGAGANTEAFF.

This clonotype was observed once. It is likely a read error, because the conserved phenylalanine at the end of the CDR3 is missing. The rearrangement joins TRBV29-1 to TRBJ1-1; D is uncertain. Germline loops: CDR1 SQVTM, CDR2 ANQGSEA. Trimming left V 0 bases short and J 5 bases short, with 10 bases between. The CDR3 extends over 13 amino acids. The CDR3 region has the DNA TGCAGCGTTGAAGATGTGGTGTGGACTGAAGCTTTCTAT. Translation gives CSVEDVVWTEAFY.

This clonotype was observed at least ten times. As DNA, the CDR3 is TGCAGCGTACTGGACAGAGAAGAGACCCAGTACTTC. It yields the protein CSVLDREETQYF. V and J are TRBV29-1 and TRBJ2-5, with a possible D match to TRBD1 (6 bases). Between the trimmed V and J ends, which lost 6 bases and 3 bases, there was a span of 11 bases. The CDR3 length is 12 residues. Germline values: CDR1 SQVTM, CDR2 ANQGSEA.

The chain recombines TRBV5-4 with TRBJ2-2; tentatively, D is TRBD1 or TRBD2 (6 bases each). The ends were cut back, 3 bases at V and 7 bases at J, with 13 bases in the middle. This CDR3 region has 14 residues. Germline V gene lookup returns CDR1 SGHNT and CDR2 YYREEE (reference sequence). CDR3 sequence (DNA): TGTGCCAGCAGCTCCGGGGGCCTCGGCGGGGAGCTGTTTTTT. Translation: CASSSGGLGGELFF.

This clonotype came up many times. The rearrangement links TRBV5-1 to TRBJ1-5, with D unresolved. CDR3 length: 13 residues. CDR1 and CDR2 from the germline V gene are SGHRS and YFSETQ. Trimming took off 4 bases at V and 5 bases at J, with 10 bases between the two ends. The CDR3: CASSLGVDQPQHF. CDR3 nucleotides: TGCGCCAGCAGCCTTGGGGTCGATCAGCCCCAGCATTTT.

The rearrangement uses TRBV20-1 and TRBJ2-7; no definite D call. There are 16 residues in the CDR3. Germline CDR1 is DFQATT and CDR2 is SNEGSKA (reference sequence). Trimming left V 6 bases short and J 0 bases short, with 21 bases between. As DNA, the CDR3 is TGCAGTGCCGTGACCCCCTTCCGGACGGACTCCTACGAGCAGTACTTC. Translating it yields CSAVTPFRTDSYEQYF.